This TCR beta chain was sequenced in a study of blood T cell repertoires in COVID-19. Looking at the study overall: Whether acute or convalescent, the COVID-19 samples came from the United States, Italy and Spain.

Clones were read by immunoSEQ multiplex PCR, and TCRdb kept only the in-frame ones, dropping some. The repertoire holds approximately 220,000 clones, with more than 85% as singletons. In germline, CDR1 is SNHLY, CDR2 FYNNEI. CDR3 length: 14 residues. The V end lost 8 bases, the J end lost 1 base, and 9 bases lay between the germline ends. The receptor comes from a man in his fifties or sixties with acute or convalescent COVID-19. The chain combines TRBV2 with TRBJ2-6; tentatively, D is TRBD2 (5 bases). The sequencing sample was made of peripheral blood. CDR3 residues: CASGGPSGANVLTF. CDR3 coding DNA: TGTGCCAGCGGCGGGCCGTCTGGGGCCAACGTCCTGACTTTC.